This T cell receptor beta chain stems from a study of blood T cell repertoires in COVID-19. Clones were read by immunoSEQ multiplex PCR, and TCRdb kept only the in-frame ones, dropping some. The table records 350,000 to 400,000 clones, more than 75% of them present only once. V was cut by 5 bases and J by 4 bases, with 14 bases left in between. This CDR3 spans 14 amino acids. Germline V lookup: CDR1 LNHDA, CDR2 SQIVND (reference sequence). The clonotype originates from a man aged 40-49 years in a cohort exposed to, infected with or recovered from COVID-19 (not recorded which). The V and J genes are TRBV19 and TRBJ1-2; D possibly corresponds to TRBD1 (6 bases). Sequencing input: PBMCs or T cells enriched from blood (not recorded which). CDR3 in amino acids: CASSSGQILYGYTF. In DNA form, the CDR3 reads TGTGCCAGTAGTTCAGGACAGATTCTCTATGGCTACACCTTC.